The clone carrying this TCR beta chain was counted only a few times. The data are from a study of T cell responses to AZD1222 COVID-19 vaccine. After removal of 5 bases from V and 7 bases from J, the junction contained 10 bases not matched to a gene. CDR3 size: 15 residues. From germline, CDR1 is LNHDA and CDR2 SQIVND (reference sequence). Profiling relied on immunoSEQ multiplex PCR, and the TCRdb table lists in-frame clones only, not all of them. The sample carries 90,000 to 120,000 clones, about 90% recorded once. The TCR sequence derives from an adult who received the AZD1222 COVID-19 vaccine. The sequenced sample was peripheral blood, obtained 28 days after the second AZD1222 dose. The gene calls are TRBV19 and TRBJ1-2; 10 nucleotides agree with TRBD1. Written as DNA, the CDR3 is TGTGCCAGTAGTGCAACCCGACAGGGGGCGGGTGGCTACACCTTC. Protein sequence: CASSATRQGAGGYTF.